This entry lists 5 T cell receptor beta chains sequenced from one sample in a study of beta chain features in type 1 diabetes. Study outcomes and limitations: Type 1 diabetes patients showed a moderate but significant shortening of TCRB CDR3s in all four CD4+ subsets.

Sequencing targeted expressed TCRB transcripts, as all isolated RNA had been reverse transcribed. Method: immunoSEQ multiplex PCR; TCRdb's copy keeps in-frame clones and lacks some. The data hold 300,000 to 350,000 clones, with approximately 12% observed a single time. Their cognate antigens are unknown. The sample was naive CD4+ T cells from blood. All receptors derive from a woman aged 18-29 years with type 1 diabetes.

This clone was observed many times. In DNA form, the CDR3 reads TGCAGCGTTGTGGAGAAAACTCCCTCCTACGAGCAGTACTTC. Protein product: CSVVEKTPSYEQYF. The rearrangement joins TRBV29-1 to TRBJ2-7; D is undetermined. Between the trimmed V and J ends, which lost 4 bases and 0 bases, there was a span of 13 bases. Germline lookup yields CDR1 SQVTM and CDR2 ANQGSEA. This CDR3 contains 14 residues.

The chain couples TRBV27 to TRBJ2-5, with TRBD1 as a possible D gene (5 bases). V lost 0 bases to trimming and J lost 11 bases, with 7 bases between them. Per germline, CDR1 MNHEY and CDR2 SMNVEV (reference sequence). This CDR3 comprises 11 residues. The CDR3 loop is CASSLSGRQYF. DNA for the CDR3: TGTGCCAGCAGTTTATCGGGGCGGCAGTACTTC.

The rearrangement uses TRBV7-2 and TRBJ1-5, with 9 bases aligning to TRBD1. CDR1 and CDR2 (germline): SGHTA, FQGNSA. Trimming removed 5 bases from V and 3 bases from J; junction bases left unmatched: 5. The CDR3 sequence is 15 residues long. The CDR3 spells CASSPGTGYNQPQHF. In nucleotides, the CDR3 is TGTGCCAGCAGCCCAGGGACAGGGTACAATCAGCCCCAGCATTTT.

The chain carries TRBV28 and TRBJ2-4, with 8 bases lining up with TRBD1. Unmatched junction bases numbered 7, after V lost 4 bases and J lost 2 bases. From germline, CDR1 is MDHEN and CDR2 SYDVKM. The CDR3 runs 16 residues. The CDR3 region is CASSSSRGRPKNIQYF. For the CDR3, the DNA is TGTGCCAGCAGTTCGAGCAGGGGGCGACCCAAAAACATTCAGTACTTC.

This clone was observed a few times. The genes are TRBV19 and TRBJ1-2, with D possibly matching TRBD1 (5 bases). V shed 5 bases and J shed 8 bases, with 12 bases lying between them. The CDR3 loop spans 12 amino acids. Germline-derived CDR1 and CDR2 are LNHDA and SQIVND (reference sequence). CDR3 DNA sequence: TGTGCCAGTAGTGATAGACAGAGAGGCTACACCTTC. Protein: CASSDRQRGYTF.